These 12 T cell receptor beta chains were all obtained from the same sample, sequenced in a study of shared clonotypes between healthy human individuals. Using immunoSEQ multiplex PCR, the repertoire was profiled, and TCRdb retains in-frame clones only, with some absent. This sample has 1.5 million to 1.9 million clones, with roughly 98% found just once. Sample: naive CD4+ T cells sorted from blood. Subset defined: CD45RA+ positively selected. The receptors stem from a man aged 25-40 years in good health.

The chain couples TRBV28 to TRBJ1-4; possible D gene TRBD1, 6 bases. CDR3 length: 14 amino acids. Germline CDR1 reads MDHEN; CDR2 reads SYDVKM. Trimming pared 3 bases from V and 13 bases from J, leaving 18 bases between. CDR3 residues: CASSFLVVAGALFF. The CDR3 DNA follows: TGTGCCAGCAGTTTTCTAGTGGTCGCAGGGGCACTGTTTTTT.

The chain couples TRBV5-1 to TRBJ2-3; the D is unclear. CDR3 length equals 14 residues. Germline assignment: CDR1 SGHRS and CDR2 YFSETQ. Trimming took off 4 bases at V and 6 bases at J, with 15 bases between the two ends. CDR3 nucleotides: TGCGCCAGCAGCCCCGGCCCTGTTATGGATACGCAGTATTTT. Translated, it gives CASSPGPVMDTQYF.

The chain joins TRBV9 to TRBJ2-1; possibly TRBD2 for D (6 bases). The CDR3 has 15 amino acids. Trimming pared 2 bases from V and 6 bases from J, leaving 15 bases between. The germline CDR1 and CDR2 sequences are SGDLS and YYNGEE. CDR3 DNA sequence: TGTGCCAGCAGCGTCAGTAGCGGAGGTGTCAATGAGCAGTTCTTC. This gives the protein CASSVSSGGVNEQFF.

The rearrangement links TRBV5-1 to TRBJ1-1; no firm D call. The germline V gene encodes CDR1 SGHRS and CDR2 YFSETQ. Between the trimmed V and J ends, which lost 1 base and 1 base, there was a span of 14 bases. This CDR3 region has 16 residues. The DNA for the CDR3 is TGCGCCAGCAGCTTGTCCCACGGTGCTTGGAACACTGAAGCTTTCTTT. Translating it yields CASSLSHGAWNTEAFF. The variable domain in full, completed from reference TRBV5-1 and TRBJ1-1, reads KAGVTQTPRYLIKTRGQQVTLSCSPISGHRSVSWYQQTPGQGLQFLFEYFSETQRNKGNFPGRFSGRQFSNSRSEMNVSTLELGDSALYLCASSLSHGAWNTEAFFGQGTRLTVV.

The genes are TRBV7-9 and TRBJ2-1; a weak D match, TRBD1 (6 bases). V lost 6 bases and J 6 bases, leaving 15 bases between the germline ends. This CDR3 spans 14 amino acids. Germline CDR1 reads SEHNR; CDR2 reads FQNEAQ (reference sequence). CDR3 residues: CASRYRDDINEQFF. The CDR3 DNA sequence: TGTGCCAGCAGATACAGGGACGATATCAATGAGCAGTTCTTC.

V is TRBV5-1 and J is TRBJ2-2; 7 bases map to TRBD1. CDR3 length: 15 residues. The V segment lost 4 bases and the J segment 3 bases; nucleotides outside the gene matches: 6. Germline-derived CDR1 and CDR2 are SGHRS and YFSETQ. The chain's CDR3 is CASSLDRADTGELFF. Written as DNA, the CDR3 is TGCGCCAGCAGCCTCGACAGGGCGGACACCGGGGAGCTGTTTTTT.

V gene TRBV28 combines with J gene TRBJ2-5; the D is unclear. Trimming pared 6 bases from V and 5 bases from J, leaving 19 bases between. Germline V lookup: CDR1 MDHEN, CDR2 SYDVKM. The length of the CDR3 is 15 residues. The CDR3 bases are TGTGCCAGCAGCTCCGGCGTGGTCCGTCAGGAGACCCAGTACTTC. The encoded protein is CASSSGVVRQETQYF.

The V call is TRBV5-1, the J call TRBJ2-7; D perhaps matches TRBD2 (5 bases). This CDR3 region has 15 residues. V lost 0 bases, J lost 7 bases, and 17 bases lay in between. Germline lookup yields CDR1 SGHRS and CDR2 YFSETQ. The CDR3 loop is CASSLAVGLPGEQYF. The DNA for the CDR3 is TGCGCCAGCAGCTTGGCAGTGGGCCTACCGGGGGAGCAGTACTTC.

This clone came up once. The genes are TRBV9 and TRBJ2-2; 12 positions match TRBD2. V dropped 0 bases and J dropped 0; count of bases not matched to a gene: 6. CDR1 SGDLS and CDR2 YYNGEE come from the germline V gene. This CDR3 comprises 19 residues. CDR3 residues: CASSVGLAGGSANTGELFF. The CDR3 DNA is TGTGCCAGCAGCGTAGGGCTAGCGGGAGGGAGCGCGAACACCGGGGAGCTGTTTTTT.

The J gene is TRBJ1-3, the V gene TRBV10-2; D may be TRBD1 (5 bases). Deletions cut 3 bases from V and 1 base from J, with 10 bases between. Germline lookup yields CDR1 WSHSY and CDR2 SAAADI. This CDR3 is 15 amino acids long. The CDR3 DNA follows: TGCGCCAGCAGTGATTGGGGGGGGTCTGGAAACACCATATATTTT. Encoded protein: CASSDWGGSGNTIYF.

CDR3 sequence reads: CASRSKFTSYEQYF. The CDR3 DNA reads TGTGCCAGCAGGTCTAAGTTTACGAGTTACGAGCAGTACTTC. The chain has TRBV7-2 and TRBJ2-7; D uncertain. The CDR3 consists of 14 residues. V was trimmed by 6 bases and J by 4 bases, leaving 16 bases between them. Germline V lookup: CDR1 SGHTA, CDR2 FQGNSA.

This clone was detected once. This chain links TRBV6-1 with TRBJ2-1, with 11 nucleotides matching TRBD2. Germline V lookup: CDR1 MNHNS, CDR2 SASEGT. V trimming: 7 bases; J trimming: 4 bases; junction bases outside the gene matches: 6. The CDR3 is 15 amino acids. Here the CDR3 DNA reads TGTGCCAGCACCTACGGGACTAGCGGATACAATGAGCAGTTCTTC. This translates into CASTYGTSGYNEQFF.